This T cell receptor (beta chain) was recorded in a study of blood T cell repertoires in COVID-19. Across the study: Italy, Spain and the United States were the sources of the convalescent and acute COVID-19 samples. Nucleic acid was either cDNA or gDNA, and it came from T cells, B-cell-depleted T cells, or PBMCs.

The CDR3 is 19 residues long. Germline values: CDR1 MDHEN, CDR2 SYDVKM. V lost 6 bases, J lost 0 bases, and 23 bases lay in between. Original analysis: Amplification with reference gene primers provided the estimates of nucleated cell counts. The protocol was immunoSEQ multiplex PCR, while the TCRdb copy is restricted to in-frame clones and leaves out a portion. V and J calls and clone size are as listed in that table; D and trimming were resolved from the DNA. Of over 90,000 clones listed, about 90% were seen once; the top ten hold 6% to 6.5%. The gene calls are TRBV28 and TRBJ1-4; D gene unclear. Sequenced input: peripheral blood. The sequence derives from a human donor in a cohort sampled during active COVID-19. The CDR3 nucleotides are TGTGCCAGCAGCCTGACCTGGCAGACTTACCCCTCAACTAATGAAAAACTGTTTTTT. Translating gives CASSLTWQTYPSTNEKLFF.